This TCR beta chain originates from a study of T cells of healthy individuals. This clonotype came up a few times. MiXCR was run by TCRdb on the 5' RACE reads, yielding one entry per CDR3 protein. The sample carries 90,000 to 100,000 distinct CDR3 sequences, approximately 18% recorded once. The V gene lost 2 bases and the J gene lost 7 bases, with 12 bases spanning the gap. The CDR3 is 14 residues long. Germline-derived CDR1 and CDR2 are MDHEN and SYDVKM. The rearrangement links TRBV28 to TRBJ2-1; possibly TRBD1 or TRBD2 for D (5 bases each). The sequence was obtained from a human donor in good health. The CDR3 DNA reads as TGTGCCAGCAGTTTAGGGGAAGGGGAGAATGAGCAGTTCTTC. This encodes CASSLGEGENEQFF.